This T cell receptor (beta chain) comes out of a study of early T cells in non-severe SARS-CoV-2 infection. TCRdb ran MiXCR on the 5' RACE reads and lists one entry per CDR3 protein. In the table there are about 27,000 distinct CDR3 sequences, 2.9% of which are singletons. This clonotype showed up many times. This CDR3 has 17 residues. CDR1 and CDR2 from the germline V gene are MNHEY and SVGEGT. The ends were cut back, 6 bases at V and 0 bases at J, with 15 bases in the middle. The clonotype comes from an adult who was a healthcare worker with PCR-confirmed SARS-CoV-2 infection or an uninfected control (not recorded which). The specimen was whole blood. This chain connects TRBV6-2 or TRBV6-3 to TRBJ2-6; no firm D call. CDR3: CASRYLNIGSGANVLTF. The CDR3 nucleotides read TGTGCCAGCAGATACCTCAATATCGGCTCTGGGGCCAACGTCCTGACTTTC.